Below are 11 T cell receptor beta chains sequenced from a single sample in a study of cytomegalovirus exposure and HLA in healthy donors. Both 60 Vbeta primers and 13 Jbeta primers went into the PCR. Profiled with immunoSEQ multiplex PCR; TCRdb holds only in-frame clones, not every one. The listing contains roughly 62,000 clones. Input material: PBMCs. The receptors here all came from a woman aged 18-29 years in good health and CMV-seronegative.

The V call is TRBV7-9, the J call TRBJ2-7; D unclear. The CDR3 totals 13 residues. Looked up from germline, CDR1 is SEHNR and CDR2 is FQNEAQ (reference sequence). V was pared by 3 bases and J by 0 bases, with 6 bases between. CDR3: CASSFPGSYEQYF. The CDR3 nucleotides are TGTGCCAGCAGCTTTCCGGGCTCCTACGAGCAGTACTTC.

The chain recombines TRBV6-5 with TRBJ1-4; TRBD1 matches 10 bases. Looked up from germline, CDR1 is MNHEY and CDR2 is SVGAGI. The trim removed 0 bases at V and 7 bases at J, leaving 2 bases unmatched. The CDR3 runs to 15 residues. CDR3 region: CASSYSTGGSEKLFF. CDR3 nucleotides: TGTGCCAGCAGTTACTCGACAGGGGGCTCTGAAAAACTGTTTTTT.

The chain couples TRBV6-5 to TRBJ2-2, with D hard to call. The CDR3 is 14 residues long. The V end was cut by 6 bases, the J end by 0 bases, with 8 bases between. Germline loops: CDR1 MNHEY, CDR2 SVGAGI. CDR3 loop: CASRRTANTGELFF. CDR3 DNA: TGTGCCAGCAGGCGTACAGCGAACACCGGGGAGCTGTTTTTT.

The chain employs TRBV6-5 and TRBJ1-2; possibly TRBD1 for D (5 bases). The CDR3 is 13 amino acids. CDR1 and CDR2 from the germline V gene are MNHEY and SVGAGI. V was shortened by 4 bases and J by 4 bases, with 10 bases between the two germline ends. Here the CDR3 reads CASSWGGGYGYTF. CDR3 sequence (DNA): TGTGCCAGCAGTTGGGGCGGGGGCTATGGCTACACCTTC.

CDR3 bases: TGTGCCAGCAGCCCGGGAGTAGGTAGTGAGCAGTTCTTC. Protein product: CASSPGVGSEQFF. This sequence joins TRBV11-2 and TRBJ2-1; D is possibly TRBD2 (6 bases). CDR3 size: 13 residues. The V and J ends lost 5 bases and 9 bases respectively, with 14 bases between them. Per the germline V gene, CDR1 is SGHAT and CDR2 is FQNNGV.

The V gene is TRBV11-2, the J gene TRBJ1-1, with a possible D match to TRBD1 (5 bases). Trimming stripped 2 bases from V and 7 bases from J, with 26 bases between. The germline gives CDR1 SGHAT, CDR2 FQNNGV. The CDR3 consists of 18 residues. This CDR3 is CASSLWPGSVGGENEAFF. The CDR3 DNA sequence: TGTGCCAGCAGCTTATGGCCCGGTAGCGTAGGAGGGGAGAATGAAGCTTTCTTT. Combining the CDR3 with reference TRBV11-2 and TRBJ1-1 gives the whole variable domain EAGVAQSPRYKIIEKRQSVAFWCNPISGHATLYWYQQILGQGPKLLIQFQNNGVVDDSQLPKDRFSAERLKGVDSTLKIQPAKLEDSAVYLCASSLWPGSVGGENEAFFGQGTRLTVV.

The rearrangement joins TRBV4-2 to TRBJ2-7; 9 positions match TRBD2. This CDR3 comprises 15 residues. The V gene's germline CDR1 is LGHNA and CDR2 YNFKEQ. V shed 1 base and J 2 bases; nucleotides not matched to a gene: 3. The CDR3 DNA follows: TGTGCCAGCAGCCAAGGGAGCGGGGGGACCTACGAGCAGTACTTC. Translated: CASSQGSGGTYEQYF.

This rearrangement joins TRBV5-1 to TRBJ2-6; D is perhaps TRBD1 (5 bases). The V gene lost 4 bases and the J gene lost 0 bases, with 14 bases spanning the gap. The CDR3 is 17 residues long. Germline CDR1 SGHRS, CDR2 YFSETQ. The CDR3 nucleotides are TGCGCCAGCAGCGGGTTACAGGCTCTCTCTGGGGCCAACGTCCTGACTTTC. As protein: CASSGLQALSGANVLTF.

The genes are TRBV4-2 and TRBJ2-1; 7 bases are a match to TRBD2. The V segment lost 5 bases and the J segment 8 bases; nucleotides outside the gene matches: 18. Germline V gene lookup returns CDR1 LGHNA and CDR2 YNFKEQ. This CDR3 contains 17 residues. The CDR3 reads CASSLRMAGEGGDEQFF. CDR3 DNA: TGTGCCAGCAGCTTAAGGATGGCGGGAGAAGGAGGTGATGAGCAGTTCTTC.

The chain recombines TRBV19 with TRBJ1-2; 9 bases align to TRBD1. The CDR3 sequence is 15 residues long. The ends lost 8 bases at V and 3 bases at J; junction bases unmatched: 10. Germline V gene sequence: CDR1 LNHDA, CDR2 SQIVND (reference sequence). CDR3 in DNA: TGTGCCAGTCGCACCCACAGGGGGCGCGACTATGGCTACACCTTC. The encoded protein is CASRTHRGRDYGYTF.

The chain recombines TRBV5-1 with TRBJ1-2, with TRBD1 matching over 7 bases. This CDR3 is 17 amino acids long. After removal of 1 base from V and 4 bases from J, the junction contained 13 bases not matched to a gene. Germline lookup yields CDR1 SGHRS and CDR2 YFSETQ. The CDR3 spells CASSLNPDRSQSYGYTF. CDR3 DNA: TGCGCCAGCAGCTTGAACCCGGACAGGTCACAGAGCTATGGCTACACCTTC.